The 8 T cell receptor beta chains presented below share a single source sample, sequenced in a study of CD8+CD57+ T cells in acquired aplastic anemia. The TCR beta profiling, which covered VDJ combination and CDR3 sequence, was carried out using genomic DNA as the template. Each CDR3 protein is one row after TCRdb ran MiXCR on the reads. The table shows under 75,000 distinct CDR3 sequences, with approximately 50% occurring only once. The sequencing input was sorted CD4+, CD8+, or CD8+CD57+ T cells (not recorded which) from PBMCs. Source of these receptors: a human donor in good health, serving as a control.

This clonotype showed up many times. The CDR3 DNA reads as TGTGCCAGCAGTTGCTGCCACGAGCAGTACTTC. This translates into CASSCCHEQYF. The chain couples TRBV6-5 to TRBJ2-7; D call uncertain. Trimming removed 4 bases at V and 5 bases at J, with 6 bases between. Per the germline V gene, CDR1 is MNHEY and CDR2 is SVGAGI. This CDR3 is built from 11 residues.

This clonotype came up many times. The J gene is TRBJ2-4, the V gene TRBV7-9; TRBD1 agrees at 8 bases. Unmatched junction bases numbered 5, after V lost 5 bases and J lost 5 bases. This CDR3 spans 14 amino acids. CDR1 is SEHNR, CDR2 FQNEAQ, per germline (reference sequence). The CDR3 loop is CASSPRGLENIQYF. The CDR3 region has the DNA TGTGCCAGCAGCCCCAGGGGGCTAGAAAACATTCAGTACTTC.

This clonotype occurred many times. CDR3 residues: CASSEAGGIHQPQHF. The CDR3 DNA is TGTGCCAGCAGTGAAGCGGGTGGGATTCATCAGCCCCAGCATTTT. This sequence joins TRBV6-1 and TRBJ1-5, with D unresolved. Trimming cost V 0 bases and J 5 bases, with 11 bases left between them. The CDR3 covers 15 residues. CDR1 and CDR2 (germline): MNHNS, SASEGT.

This chain uses TRBV7-9 with TRBJ1-2; a possible D gene is TRBD1 (5 bases). V lost 1 base and J 8 bases, leaving 14 bases between the germline ends. Germline V CDR1 and CDR2: SEHNR, FQNEAQ (reference sequence). The CDR3 loop spans 14 amino acids. As DNA, the CDR3 is TGTGCCAGCAGCTTAGAAGCAAGGGGTGACGGCTACACCTTC. Amino acid sequence: CASSLEARGDGYTF.

This chain joins TRBV2 and TRBJ2-3, with 8 bases that match TRBD2. The germline CDR1 and CDR2 sequences are SNHLY and FYNNEI. V lost 7 bases and J lost 4; bases outside the gene matches: 10. The CDR3 sequence is 15 residues long. CDR3 in amino acids: CASTDPGGVPDTQYF. CDR3 sequence (DNA): TGTGCCAGCACTGACCCCGGGGGGGTGCCAGATACGCAGTATTTT.

This sequence joins TRBV2 and TRBJ1-1, with D possibly being TRBD1 (6 bases). This CDR3 is built from 14 residues. CDR1 and CDR2 from the germline V gene are SNHLY and FYNNEI. V gave up 5 bases and J gave up 0 bases, with 10 bases separating them. This CDR3 reads CASSFGQLNTEAFF. The CDR3, as DNA: TGTGCCAGCAGTTTCGGACAGTTGAACACTGAAGCTTTCTTT.

The table lists this clonotype with a few counts. An end of the junction does not agree with germline; a read error may underlie this. V gene TRBV20-1 combines with J gene TRBJ2-5; TRBD2 matches at 10 bases. CDR1 DFQATT and CDR2 SNEGSKA come from the germline V gene (reference sequence). The CDR3 totals 16 residues. The CDR3 protein is CSARAYTSGTSGTQCF. The CDR3 DNA reads TGCAGTGCTAGAGCCTACACTAGCGGGACTAGTGGGACCCAGTGCTTC.

With regard to this clonotype: Possible read error: a much larger clone is one base away. This rearrangement joins TRBV4-1 to TRBJ1-1, with TRBD1 identical over 9 bases. CDR1 MGHRA and CDR2 YSYEKL come from the germline V gene. The CDR3 has 16 residues. The CDR3 loop is CASRERIQGATTESFF. In nucleotides, the CDR3 is TGCGCCAGCAGGGAAAGAATACAGGGGGCCACCACTGAATCTTTCTTT.